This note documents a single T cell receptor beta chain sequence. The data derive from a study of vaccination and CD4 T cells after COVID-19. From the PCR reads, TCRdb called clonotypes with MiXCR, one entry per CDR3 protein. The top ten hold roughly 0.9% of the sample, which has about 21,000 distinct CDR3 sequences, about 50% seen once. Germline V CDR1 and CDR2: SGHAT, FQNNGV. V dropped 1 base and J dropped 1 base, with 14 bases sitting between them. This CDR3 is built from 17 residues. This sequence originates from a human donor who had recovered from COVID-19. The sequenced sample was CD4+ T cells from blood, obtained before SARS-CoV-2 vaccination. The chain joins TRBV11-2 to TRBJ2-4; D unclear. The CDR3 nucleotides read TGTGCCAGCAGCTTAGTTGTTACCGACATCGCCAAAAACATTCAGTACTTC. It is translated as CASSLVVTDIAKNIQYF. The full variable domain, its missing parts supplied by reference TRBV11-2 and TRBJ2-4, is EAGVAQSPRYKIIEKRQSVAFWCNPISGHATLYWYQQILGQGPKLLIQFQNNGVVDDSQLPKDRFSAERLKGVDSTLKIQPAKLEDSAVYLCASSLVVTDIAKNIQYFGAGTRLSVL.